Detailed here is one TCR beta chain. Original analysis: Nucleated cell number was recorded as an estimate derived from reference gene primer amplification. Sequencing was performed with immunoSEQ multiplex PCR; in TCRdb, only in-frame clones are kept and a portion is missing. Clonal size and the V and J genes are those of that table, whereas D and trimming came from the DNA. The sample includes around 66,000 clones, roughly 86% of them seen just once. Trimming left V 0 bases short and J 6 bases short, with 11 bases between. CDR1 is SGHTS and CDR2 is YDEGEE in the germline V gene. The CDR3 has 14 amino acids. These data are taken from a study of blood T cell repertoires in COVID-19. Study as a whole: COVID-19 samples from acute and convalescent phases originated in the United States, Italy and Spain. The analysed material was cDNA or gDNA that came from T cells, B-cell-depleted T cells, or PBMCs.

The V gene is TRBV5-8, the J gene TRBJ2-3; D unclear. The receptor was derived from a man between 60 and 75 years old with acute or convalescent COVID-19. The sequenced sample was peripheral blood. CDR3 sequence: CASSLGGRRDTQYF. The CDR3 nucleotides are TGTGCCAGCAGCTTGGGAGGCCGCCGGGATACGCAGTATTTT.